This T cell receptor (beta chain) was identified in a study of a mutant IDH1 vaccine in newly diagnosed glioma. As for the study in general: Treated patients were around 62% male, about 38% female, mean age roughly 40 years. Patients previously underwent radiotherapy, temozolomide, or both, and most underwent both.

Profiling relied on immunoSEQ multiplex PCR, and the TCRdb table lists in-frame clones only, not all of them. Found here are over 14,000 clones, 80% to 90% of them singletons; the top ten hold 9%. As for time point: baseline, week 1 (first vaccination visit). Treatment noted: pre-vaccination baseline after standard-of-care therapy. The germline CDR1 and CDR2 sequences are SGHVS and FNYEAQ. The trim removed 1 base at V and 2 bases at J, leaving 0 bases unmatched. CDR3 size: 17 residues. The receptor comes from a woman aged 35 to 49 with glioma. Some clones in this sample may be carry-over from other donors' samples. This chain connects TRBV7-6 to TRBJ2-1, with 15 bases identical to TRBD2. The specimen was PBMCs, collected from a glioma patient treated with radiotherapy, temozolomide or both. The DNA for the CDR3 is TGTGCCAGCAGCTTAGGGACTAGCGGGGGGGCCTACAATGAGCAGTTCTTC. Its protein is CASSLGTSGGAYNEQFF.